These 7 T cell receptor beta chains came from one sample sequenced in a study of T-cell reconstitution after alpha-beta-depleted transplantation in children. As it was prepared, the TCRbeta library received unique molecular identifiers. TCRdb ran MiXCR on the PCR reads and lists one entry per CDR3 protein. The sample has about 200,000 distinct CDR3 sequences, approximately 15% seen once; the top ten hold around 14%. This material consisted of PBMCs from the stem cell graft donor, taken from the stem cell graft. The receptor set was obtained from a human donor who donated a stem cell graft to a child with acute lymphoblastic leukemia.

The genes are TRBV10-3 and TRBJ2-7, with 16 bases matching TRBD2. The germline gives CDR1 ENHRY, CDR2 SYGVKD. The junction had 12 bases not matched to a gene; V was cut back by 6 bases and J by 7 bases. CDR3 length equals 17 residues. CDR3 sequence: CAIRAGLAGGRTGEQYF. As DNA, the CDR3 is TGTGCCATCAGAGCGGGACTAGCGGGAGGGCGGACGGGGGAGCAGTACTTC.

This clonotype was counted many times. The chain combines TRBV12-3 or TRBV12-4 with TRBJ1-2, with D maybe TRBD1 (5 bases). The CDR3 length is 14 residues. The V and J ends lost 3 bases and 8 bases respectively, with 16 bases between them. The CDR3, as DNA: TGTGCCAGCAGTTTTGGGAAGGGGATAGGAGGCTACACCTTC. Amino acid sequence: CASSFGKGIGGYTF.

The table lists this clonotype with many counts. This chain links TRBV29-1 with TRBJ1-4; perhaps TRBD1 as D (5 bases). Between the trimmed V and J ends, which lost 5 bases and 1 base, there was a span of 8 bases. From germline, CDR1 is SQVTM and CDR2 ANQGSEA. CDR3 length equals 13 residues. CDR3 amino acids: CSVTGVTNEKLFF. For the CDR3, the DNA is TGCAGCGTTACGGGGGTAACTAATGAAAAACTGTTTTTT.

There are many counts of this clonotype. J is TRBJ1-2 and V is TRBV30; 7 bases align to TRBD1. CDR3 length: 13 amino acids. Germline-derived CDR1 and CDR2 are GTSNPN and SVGIG (reference sequence). V lost 5 bases and J lost 4; bases outside the gene matches: 7. CDR3 nucleotide sequence: TGTGCCTGGCACCGGGACAGACCCTATGGCTACACCTTC. Encoded protein: CAWHRDRPYGYTF.

This clonotype appeared many times. The genes are TRBV7-8 and TRBJ1-6; no clear D. Trimming took 5 bases from V and 11 from J, leaving 10 bases between them. Germline V gene sequence: CDR1 SGHVS, CDR2 FQNEAQ. CDR3 length: 12 residues. This chain's CDR3 is CASSPSGPPLHF. The DNA of the CDR3 is TGTGCCAGCAGCCCATCGGGTCCACCCCTCCACTTT.

The chain carries TRBV12-3 or TRBV12-4 and TRBJ1-6, with D possibly matching TRBD1 (6 bases). The CDR3 runs to 12 residues. V lost 5 bases and J lost 11, with 10 bases in between. The CDR3 is CASSTGSTPLHF. CDR3 nucleotide sequence: TGTGCCAGCAGTACAGGGTCGACACCCCTCCACTTT.

This rearrangement joins TRBV2 to TRBJ2-1, with D maybe TRBD2 (6 bases). Trimming shortened V by 7 bases and J by 8 bases, and 9 bases separated the two germline ends. The CDR3 extends over 11 amino acids. Germline lookup yields CDR1 SNHLY and CDR2 FYNNEI. CDR3 DNA sequence: TGTGCCAGCACGCTAGCGCATGAGCAGTTCTTC. Residues: CASTLAHEQFF.